Listed here is a single TCR beta chain. Its antigen is unidentified. CDR1 and CDR2 from the germline V gene are MNHNS and SASEGT. The CDR3 contains 13 residues. V lost 7 bases and J 1 base, leaving 7 bases between the germline ends. These data originate in a study of response to subunit inactivated influenza vaccine. Regarding the study as a whole: The authors suggested that every seasonal influenza vaccination recruits few new T cells.

One entry per CDR3 protein, called by TCRdb with MiXCR from the RT-PCR reads. The table lists under 850,000 distinct CDR3 sequences, approximately 18% of them singletons. This sequence originates from a man between 45 and 60 years old who received an inactivated influenza vaccine. The genes are TRBV6-1 and TRBJ2-2; D uncertain. The sequences come from PBMCs from blood, collected 5 to 6 days after vaccination. As DNA, the CDR3 is TGTGCCAGCACCCGAGAGAACACCGGGGAGCTGTTTTTT. This translates into CASTRENTGELFF.